These 26 T cell receptor beta chains were sequenced from one sample in a study of cytomegalovirus exposure and HLA in healthy donors. PCR was performed using 60 Vbeta and 13 Jbeta primers. Repertoires were generated with immunoSEQ multiplex PCR, while TCRdb's copy carries only in-frame clones and drops some. This sample has roughly 230,000 clones, with 80% to 90% found just once. Material: PBMCs. These receptors were obtained from a girl aged 2 to 9 in good health and CMV-seronegative.

This clone was counted a few times. V and J are TRBV25-1 and TRBJ2-1; D is unclear. This CDR3 contains 13 residues. V shed 8 bases and J shed 4 bases, with 12 bases lying between them. Per germline, CDR1 MGHDK and CDR2 SYGVNS. CDR3 in amino acids: CASSPGIYNEQFF. CDR3 nucleotide sequence: TGTGCCAGCTCCCCCGGTATTTACAATGAGCAGTTCTTC.

This clone was seen a handful of times. The genes are TRBV9 and TRBJ2-2; D is perhaps TRBD1 (5 bases). Deletions cut 4 bases from V and 6 bases from J, with 7 bases between. The CDR3 contains 12 residues. Germline V gene lookup returns CDR1 SGDLS and CDR2 YYNGEE. The CDR3 region is CASSFRAGELFF. The CDR3 DNA is TGTGCCAGCAGCTTCAGGGCCGGGGAGCTGTTTTTT.

In this sample, this clone turned up once. V and J are TRBV4-1 and TRBJ2-1; 10 bases line up with TRBD2. CDR3 length equals 16 residues. CDR1 and CDR2 from the germline V gene are MGHRA and YSYEKL. Trimming at V came to 1 base and at J to 8 bases, leaving 8 bases not matched to a gene. The CDR3 nucleotides are TGCGCCAGCAGCCAAGGAGGTAGCGGGGGGTCTGATGAGCAGTTCTTC. This encodes CASSQGGSGGSDEQFF.

V usage is TRBV5-6 and J usage is TRBJ2-7; D is perhaps TRBD2 (6 bases). The CDR3 runs 16 residues. Germline assignment: CDR1 SGHDT and CDR2 YYEEEE. With 0 bases removed from V and 6 bases from J, the gap between germline ends came to 19 bases. This CDR3 reads CASSLGLRLVPREQYF. DNA for the CDR3: TGTGCCAGCAGCTTGGGGTTGCGACTAGTCCCTCGCGAGCAGTACTTC.

The V and J genes are TRBV19 and TRBJ2-6, with D perhaps matching TRBD1 (6 bases). V lost 4 bases and J lost 3, with 10 bases in between. The CDR3 contains 15 residues. CDR1 is LNHDA and CDR2 is SQIVND in the germline V gene (reference sequence). As DNA, the CDR3 is TGTGCCAGTAGTAGAAGCAGGGGTGGGGCCAACGTCCTGACTTTC. Protein: CASSRSRGGANVLTF. The whole variable domain, filled in from reference TRBV19 and TRBJ2-6, reads DGGITQSPKYLFRKEGQNVTLSCEQNLNHDAMYWYRQDPGQGLRLIYYSQIVNDFQKGDIAEGYSVSREKKESFPLTVTSAQKNPTAFYLCASSRSRGGANVLTFGAGSRLTVL.

This clone was recorded once. V and J are TRBV5-1 and TRBJ2-1; 8 nucleotides agree with TRBD2. The CDR3 extends over 15 amino acids. V was clipped by 2 bases and J by 8 bases; unmatched bases: 9. Germline V gene lookup returns CDR1 SGHRS and CDR2 YFSETQ. The CDR3 loop reads CASSFRPGGWDEQFF. In nucleotides, the CDR3 is TGCGCCAGCAGCTTTAGACCGGGGGGGTGGGATGAGCAGTTCTTC.

The rearrangement links TRBV6-1 to TRBJ2-7; 11 bases fit TRBD1. V shed 6 bases, J shed 6 bases, and the junction held 4 bases outside the gene matches. The CDR3 sequence is 13 residues long. The germline V gene encodes CDR1 MNHNS and CDR2 SASEGT. Here the CDR3 reads CASRRDRGGEQYF. In DNA, the CDR3 is TGTGCCAGCAGACGGGACAGGGGGGGCGAGCAGTACTTC.

The J gene is TRBJ2-3, the V gene TRBV6-1; 9 nucleotides agree with TRBD1. This CDR3 spans 15 amino acids. J was trimmed by 4 bases and V by 4 bases; bases with no gene match: 6. Germline V gene lookup returns CDR1 MNHNS and CDR2 SASEGT. DNA of the CDR3: TGTGCCAGCAGTGCGAACAGGGGGCGAGCAGATACGCAGTATTTT. It translates to CASSANRGRADTQYF.

This clone was observed a few times. The CDR3 reads CATQVSGGVQTQYF. CDR3 DNA: TGTGCCACCCAAGTGAGCGGGGGGGTTCAGACCCAGTACTTC. The chain is built from TRBV6-6 and TRBJ2-5, with TRBD2 matching 10 bases. This CDR3 contains 14 residues. Germline CDR1 MNHNY, CDR2 SVGAGI (reference sequence). V was pared by 10 bases and J by 6 bases, with 11 bases of the junction left unmatched.

The chain is built from TRBV5-1 and TRBJ2-3; D assignment may be TRBD1 or TRBD2 (6 bases each). V was trimmed by 4 bases and J by 5 bases, leaving 14 bases between them. Germline V gives CDR1 SGHRS, CDR2 YFSETQ. This CDR3 is built from 14 residues. CDR3 amino acids: CASSLGGREDTQYF. The CDR3, as DNA: TGCGCCAGCAGCCTGGGGGGCAGGGAAGATACGCAGTATTTT.

The rearrangement uses TRBV7-8 and TRBJ2-7; 9 bases are a match to TRBD2. The V and J ends lost 5 bases and 2 bases, in that order; junction bases with no gene match: 7. Germline values: CDR1 SGHVS, CDR2 FQNEAQ. This CDR3 comprises 15 residues. The CDR3 here is CASSLSGSDPYEQYF. For the CDR3, the DNA is TGTGCCAGCAGCCTTAGCGGGAGTGATCCCTACGAGCAGTACTTC.

The chain employs TRBV5-1 and TRBJ2-1; 12 bases are a match to TRBD2. J lost 2 bases, V lost 5 bases, and 2 bases had no gene match. Germline V lookup: CDR1 SGHRS, CDR2 YFSETQ. This CDR3 contains 15 residues. In DNA form, the CDR3 reads TGCGCCAGCAGTACTAGCGGGGGGACCTACAATGAGCAGTTCTTC. Its protein product is CASSTSGGTYNEQFF.

The chain joins TRBV7-9 to TRBJ2-1; 8 positions match TRBD2. Looked up from germline, CDR1 is SEHNR and CDR2 is FQNEAQ (reference sequence). The CDR3 is 17 amino acids. With 1 base clipped from V and 5 bases from J, the junction kept 10 bases outside the gene matches. The CDR3 nucleotides are TGTGCCAGCAGCTTAGTAGGGTTAGCGGGGATTAACAATGAGCAGTTCTTC. Translating gives CASSLVGLAGINNEQFF.

The rearrangement joins TRBV4-1 to TRBJ2-5; unclear D gene. Germline assignment: CDR1 MGHRA and CDR2 YSYEKL. The length of the CDR3 is 14 residues. V was clipped by 4 bases and J by 2 bases, with 11 bases between them. The CDR3 DNA reads TGCGCCAGCAGCCTTTTTGACTGGCAAGAGACCCAGTACTTC. Its translation is CASSLFDWQETQYF.

The chain couples TRBV6-1 to TRBJ2-3; the D is unclear. This CDR3 is built from 16 residues. V was shortened by 1 base and J by 3 bases, with 14 bases between the two germline ends. CDR1 is MNHNS, CDR2 SASEGT, per germline. In DNA form, the CDR3 reads TGTGCCAGCAGTGAAGTGGGCTCAACCTCAACAGATACGCAGTATTTT. Its translation: CASSEVGSTSTDTQYF.

The chain uses TRBV7-9 and TRBJ1-2, with D unresolved. The V gene's germline CDR1 is SEHNR and CDR2 FQNEAQ (reference sequence). This CDR3 is built from 14 residues. V was cut by 6 bases and J by 8 bases, with 19 bases left in between. The CDR3 bases are TGTGCCAGCAGTGATATAACGCGGGCCGGAGGCTACACCTTC. Residues: CASSDITRAGGYTF. Variable domain in full (rest from reference TRBV7-9 and TRBJ1-2): DTGVSQNPRHKITKRGQNVTFRCDPISEHNRLYWYRQTLGQGPEFLTYFQNEAQLEKSRLLSDRFSAERPKGSFSTLEIQRTEQGDSAMYLCASSDITRAGGYTFGSGTRLTVV.

This clone has just a few counts. The genes are TRBV2 and TRBJ1-1, with 8 bases matching TRBD1. This CDR3 has 11 amino acids. V shed 6 bases, J shed 10 bases, and the junction held 4 bases outside the gene matches. Germline-derived CDR1 and CDR2 are SNHLY and FYNNEI. CDR3 in amino acids: CASRAQGGAFF. The CDR3 nucleotides are TGTGCCAGCAGGGCACAGGGGGGAGCTTTCTTT.

The V call is TRBV7-3, the J call TRBJ2-5, with D possibly matching TRBD2 (6 bases). Deletions cut 2 bases from V and 5 bases from J, with 12 bases between. Germline loops: CDR1 SGHTA, CDR2 FQGTGA. The CDR3 runs 14 residues. DNA for the CDR3: TGTGCCAGCAGCTTAGGGCTAGCGAGCGAGACCCAGTACTTC. Its protein is CASSLGLASETQYF.

The V and J genes are TRBV13 and TRBJ1-2; no clear D. The CDR3 has 11 amino acids. The V end was cut by 6 bases, the J end by 4 bases, with 6 bases between. Germline assignment: CDR1 PRHDT and CDR2 FYEKMQ (reference sequence). Here the CDR3 reads CASSRGYGYTF. The CDR3 DNA is TGTGCCAGCAGTCGGGGCTATGGCTACACCTTC.

The genes are TRBV6-1 and TRBJ2-1, with D unclear. With 3 bases removed from V and 7 bases from J, the gap between germline ends came to 13 bases. The germline V gene encodes CDR1 MNHNS and CDR2 SASEGT. The CDR3 spans 14 residues. The CDR3 spells CASSDNLFQNEQFF. In DNA form, the CDR3 reads TGTGCCAGCAGTGACAACCTATTCCAAAATGAGCAGTTCTTC.

CDR3 coding DNA: TGTGCCACCAGCAGAGCTTCGGGAAGTGGGGCCAACGTCCTGACTTTC. Its protein is CATSRASGSGANVLTF. The chain links TRBV15 to TRBJ2-6, with a weak D call TRBD2 (5 bases). This CDR3 region has 16 residues. Germline values: CDR1 LNHNV, CDR2 YYDKDF (reference sequence). Trimming left V 1 base short and J 3 bases short, with 10 bases between.

This clone was detected only once. The chain combines TRBV10-3 with TRBJ2-7; 11 bases map to TRBD2. After removal of 2 bases from V and 2 bases from J, the junction contained 2 bases not matched to a gene. Germline values: CDR1 ENHRY, CDR2 SYGVKD. There are 15 residues in the CDR3. The chain's CDR3 is CAISEPGLAAYEQYF. CDR3 nucleotides: TGTGCCATCAGTGAGCCGGGACTAGCGGCCTACGAGCAGTACTTC.

This clone was seen once. This chain links TRBV6-1 with TRBJ2-1; D is possibly TRBD2 (5 bases). Germline lookup yields CDR1 MNHNS and CDR2 SASEGT. The CDR3 consists of 15 residues. Between the trimmed V and J ends, which lost 8 bases and 4 bases, there was a span of 18 bases. The CDR3 nucleotides are TGTGCCAGCCGCACGTTGGAGCGGTCATACAATGAGCAGTTCTTC. This translates into CASRTLERSYNEQFF.

The chain uses TRBV5-1 and TRBJ2-2, with D possibly TRBD2 on 5 matching bases. V dropped 0 bases and J dropped 5 bases, with 8 bases sitting between them. The germline V gene has CDR1 SGHRS and CDR2 YFSETQ. The CDR3 runs to 14 residues. CDR3 amino acids: CASSLGGVTGELFF. CDR3 DNA sequence: TGCGCCAGCAGCTTGGGGGGAGTGACCGGGGAGCTGTTTTTT.

This clone was counted a single time. The rearrangement joins TRBV18 to TRBJ2-7, with D perhaps TRBD1 (6 bases). Germline loops: CDR1 KGHSH, CDR2 LQKENI. This CDR3 contains 14 residues. V shed 2 bases and J shed 7 bases, with 15 bases lying between them. DNA of the CDR3: TGTGCCAGCTCACCAACATGGACAGCTCGGGAGCAGTACTTC. Encoded protein: CASSPTWTAREQYF.

This chain's CDR3 is CASSLGASHYEQYF. Written as DNA, the CDR3 is TGCGCCAGCAGCTTGGGGGCCAGTCACTACGAGCAGTACTTC. V gene TRBV5-1 combines with J gene TRBJ2-7; no firm D call. Trimming stripped 0 bases from V and 3 bases from J, with 10 bases between. The CDR3 consists of 14 residues. Germline V gene data show CDR1 as SGHRS and CDR2 as YFSETQ. The full variable domain, its missing parts supplied by reference TRBV5-1 and TRBJ2-7, is KAGVTQTPRYLIKTRGQQVTLSCSPISGHRSVSWYQQTPGQGLQFLFEYFSETQRNKGNFPGRFSGRQFSNSRSEMNVSTLELGDSALYLCASSLGASHYEQYFGPGTRLTVT.